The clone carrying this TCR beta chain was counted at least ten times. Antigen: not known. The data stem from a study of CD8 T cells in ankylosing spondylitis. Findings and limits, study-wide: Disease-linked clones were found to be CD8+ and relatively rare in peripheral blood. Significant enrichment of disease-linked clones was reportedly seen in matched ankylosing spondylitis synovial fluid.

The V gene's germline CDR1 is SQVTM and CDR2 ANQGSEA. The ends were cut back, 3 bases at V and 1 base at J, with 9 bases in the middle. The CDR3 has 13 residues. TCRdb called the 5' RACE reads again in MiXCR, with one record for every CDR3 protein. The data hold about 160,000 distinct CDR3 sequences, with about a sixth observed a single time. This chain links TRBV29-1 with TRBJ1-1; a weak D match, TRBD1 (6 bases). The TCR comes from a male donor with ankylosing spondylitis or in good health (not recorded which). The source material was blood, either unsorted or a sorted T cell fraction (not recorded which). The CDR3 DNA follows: TGCAGCGTTGAGCGGGGGGCGAACACTGAAGCTTTCTTT. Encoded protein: CSVERGANTEAFF.